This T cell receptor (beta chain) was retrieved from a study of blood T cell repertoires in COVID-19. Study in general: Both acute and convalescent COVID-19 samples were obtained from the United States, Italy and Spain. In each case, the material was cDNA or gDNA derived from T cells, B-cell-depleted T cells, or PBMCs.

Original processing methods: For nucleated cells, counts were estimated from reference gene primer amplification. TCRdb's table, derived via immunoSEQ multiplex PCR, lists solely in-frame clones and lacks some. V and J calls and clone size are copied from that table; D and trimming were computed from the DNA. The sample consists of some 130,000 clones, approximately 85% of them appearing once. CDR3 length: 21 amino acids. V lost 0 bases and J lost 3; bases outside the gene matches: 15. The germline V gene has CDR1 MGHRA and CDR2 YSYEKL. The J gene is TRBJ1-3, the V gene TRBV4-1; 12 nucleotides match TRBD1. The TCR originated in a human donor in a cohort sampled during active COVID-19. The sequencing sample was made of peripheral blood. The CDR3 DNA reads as TGCGCCAGCAGCCAAGAGAGATCCGGGACAGGGGGCGATATTGGTGGAAACACCATATATTTT. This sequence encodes CASSQERSGTGGDIGGNTIYF.